The clone carrying this TCR delta chain was seen a handful of times. Its antigen is currently unknown. One base separates it from a far larger clone, so it is likely a read error. Distinct nucleotide sequences in the sample also encode this CDR3. This entry comes from a study of γδ T cells in repeated Plasmodium falciparum infection. Overall study: Over about 640 days, donors received four mosquito-bite P. falciparum NF54 infections.

Flow sorting of PBMC yielded separate Vgamma9/Vdelta2+ and Vdelta2-negative gammadelta T cell populations for bulk repertoire analysis. Study observations and caveats: One small rural Malian village, predominantly a single ethnic group, supplied the cohort. Malian children's Vdelta2-negative repertoires appeared more expanded and less diverse than Australians'.

The germline CDR1 and CDR2 sequences are TSWWSYY and QGS. J was trimmed by 10 bases and V by 2 bases; bases with no gene match: 13. The CDR3 is 16 residues long. TCRdb processed the multiplex PCR reads again with the CATT caller. Here the sample spans roughly 48,000 delta-chain clones, less than 2% being singletons. This TCR came from a pool of human donors (malaria-infected and uninfected, not separated). This chain links TRDV1 with TRDJ1; TRDD3 matches 10 bases. The sample taken for sequencing was gamma-delta T cells from blood. Here the CDR3 reads CALGELALLGDTRLIF. The CDR3 DNA reads TGTGCTCTTGGGGAATTGGCCTTGTTGGGGGATACAAGACTCATCTTT.